The 6 T cell receptor beta chains listed next were all sequenced from one sample in a study of neurological immune-mediated disorders. Time point reported: longitudinal time-point 2. TCRdb re-called the 5' RACE reads with MiXCR, one entry per CDR3 protein. The sample has some 100,000 distinct CDR3 sequences, over 10% seen once; the top ten hold roughly 5%. Material: PBMCs. These receptors all come from a female donor with HTLV-1-associated myelopathy (HAM/TSP).

There are many counts of this clonotype. V and J are TRBV20-1 and TRBJ2-6; D is unresolved. Trimming took off 4 bases at V and 4 bases at J, with 2 bases between the two ends. The length of the CDR3 is 11 residues. Germline assignment: CDR1 DFQATT and CDR2 SNEGSKA (reference sequence). The DNA for the CDR3 is TGCAGTGCTAAAGGGGCCAACGTCCTGACTTTC. It translates to CSAKGANVLTF.

This clonotype was observed many times. The rearrangement uses TRBV6-6 and TRBJ2-2; TRBD1 matches 9 bases. This CDR3 comprises 15 residues. CDR1 MNHNY and CDR2 SVGAGI come from the germline V gene (reference sequence). The V and J ends lost 5 bases and 8 bases, in that order; junction bases with no gene match: 9. The CDR3 spells CASSADRGLSGELFF. CDR3 in DNA: TGTGCCAGCAGTGCGGACAGGGGTCTCTCTGGGGAGCTGTTTTTT.

This clonotype has ten or more counts. The chain links TRBV12-3 or TRBV12-4 to TRBJ1-1; D gene ambiguous. Deletions cut 5 bases from V and 0 bases from J, with 16 bases between. This CDR3 contains 16 residues. The CDR3 spells CASSAGGEGLNTEAFF. In DNA form, the CDR3 reads TGTGCCAGCAGTGCGGGAGGTGAGGGTCTGAACACTGAAGCTTTCTTT.

This clonotype was detected many times. V is TRBV5-1 and J is TRBJ2-2; D is possibly TRBD1 or TRBD2 (5 bases each). This CDR3 region has 13 residues. The germline gives CDR1 SGHRS, CDR2 YFSETQ. V shed 0 bases and J shed 7 bases, with 7 bases lying between them. CDR3 nucleotides: TGCGCCAGCAGCTTGGGGGACCTCGGGGAGCTGTTTTTT. Its translation is CASSLGDLGELFF. Based on the CDR3 plus reference TRBV5-1 and TRBJ2-2, the full variable domain is KAGVTQTPRYLIKTRGQQVTLSCSPISGHRSVSWYQQTPGQGLQFLFEYFSETQRNKGNFPGRFSGRQFSNSRSEMNVSTLELGDSALYLCASSLGDLGELFFGEGSRLTVL.

This clonotype was detected ten times or more. The chain couples TRBV5-1 to TRBJ2-7; a weak D match, TRBD2 (5 bases). The CDR3 runs 12 residues. Germline V gene data show CDR1 as SGHRS and CDR2 as YFSETQ. V shed 4 bases and J shed 3 bases, with 8 bases lying between them. In DNA form, the CDR3 reads TGCGCCAGCAGCCTAGCTAACTACGAGCAGTACTTC. Protein: CASSLANYEQYF.

This clonotype was seen a handful of times. J is TRBJ1-1 and V is TRBV28; TRBD1 aligns across 11 bases. The CDR3 spans 14 residues. Per germline, CDR1 MDHEN and CDR2 SYDVKM. Losses at the gene ends were 7 bases for V and 5 bases for J; bases not matched to a gene: 6. The CDR3, as DNA: TGTGCCAGCAATACGGACAGGGGGCGGACTGAAGCTTTCTTT. It specifies CASNTDRGRTEAFF.